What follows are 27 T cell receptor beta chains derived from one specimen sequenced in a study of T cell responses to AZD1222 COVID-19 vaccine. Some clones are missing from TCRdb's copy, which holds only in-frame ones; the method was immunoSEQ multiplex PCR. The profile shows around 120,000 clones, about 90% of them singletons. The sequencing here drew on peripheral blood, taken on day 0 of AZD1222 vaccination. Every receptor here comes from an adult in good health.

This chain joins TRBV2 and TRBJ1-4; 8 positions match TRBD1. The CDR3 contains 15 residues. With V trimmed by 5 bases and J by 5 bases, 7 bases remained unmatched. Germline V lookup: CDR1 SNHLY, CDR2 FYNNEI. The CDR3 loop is CASSRSGDRNEKLFF. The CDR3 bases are TGTGCCAGCAGTAGAAGCGGGGACAGGAATGAAAAACTGTTTTTT. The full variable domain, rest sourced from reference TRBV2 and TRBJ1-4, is EPEVTQTPSHQVTQMGQEVILRCVPISNHLYFYWYRQILGQKVEFLVSFYNNEISEKSEIFDDQFSVERPDGSNFTLKIRSTKLEDSAMYFCASSRSGDRNEKLFFGSGTQLSVL.

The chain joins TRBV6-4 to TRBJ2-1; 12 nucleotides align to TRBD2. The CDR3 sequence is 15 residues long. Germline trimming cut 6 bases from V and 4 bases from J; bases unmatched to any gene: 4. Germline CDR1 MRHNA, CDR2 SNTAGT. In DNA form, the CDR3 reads TGTGCCAGCAGGAAGACTAGCGGGAGATACAATGAGCAGTTCTTC. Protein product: CASRKTSGRYNEQFF.

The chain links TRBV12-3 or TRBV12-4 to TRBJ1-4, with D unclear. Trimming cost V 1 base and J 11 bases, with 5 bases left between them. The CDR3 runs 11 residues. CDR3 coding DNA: TGTGCCAGCAGTTTAGAAGGGAAACTGTTTTTT. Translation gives CASSLEGKLFF.

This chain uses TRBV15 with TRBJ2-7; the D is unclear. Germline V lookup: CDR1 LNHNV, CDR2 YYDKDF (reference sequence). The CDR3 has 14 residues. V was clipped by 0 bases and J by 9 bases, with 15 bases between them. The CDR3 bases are TGTGCCACCAGCAGAGATCGCCTGCAGGTAGGGCAGTACTTC. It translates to CATSRDRLQVGQYF.

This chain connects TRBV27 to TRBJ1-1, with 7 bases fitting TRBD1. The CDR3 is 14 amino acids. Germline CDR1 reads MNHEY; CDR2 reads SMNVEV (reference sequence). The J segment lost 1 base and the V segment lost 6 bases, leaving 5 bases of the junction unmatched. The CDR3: CASSIGTENTEAFF. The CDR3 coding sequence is TGTGCCAGCAGCATAGGGACAGAGAACACTGAAGCTTTCTTT.

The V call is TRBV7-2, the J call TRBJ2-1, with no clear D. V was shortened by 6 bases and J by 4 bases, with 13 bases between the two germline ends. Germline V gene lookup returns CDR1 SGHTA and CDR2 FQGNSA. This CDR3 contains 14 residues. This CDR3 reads CASRDRGWYNEQFF. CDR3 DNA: TGTGCCAGCAGGGACCGAGGATGGTACAATGAGCAGTTCTTC. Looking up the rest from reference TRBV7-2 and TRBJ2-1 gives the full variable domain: GAGVSQSPSNKVTEKGKDVELRCDPISGHTALYWYRQSLGQGLEFLIYFQGNSAPDKSGLPSDRFSAERTGGSVSTLTIQRTQQEDSAVYLCASRDRGWYNEQFFGPGTRLTVL.

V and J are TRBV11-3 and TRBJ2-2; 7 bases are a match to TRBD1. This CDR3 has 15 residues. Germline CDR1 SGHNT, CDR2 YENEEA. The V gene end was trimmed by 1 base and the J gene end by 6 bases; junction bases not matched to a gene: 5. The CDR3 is CASSLGVTGSGELFF. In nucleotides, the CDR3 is TGTGCCAGCAGCTTAGGGGTGACAGGGTCCGGGGAGCTGTTTTTT.

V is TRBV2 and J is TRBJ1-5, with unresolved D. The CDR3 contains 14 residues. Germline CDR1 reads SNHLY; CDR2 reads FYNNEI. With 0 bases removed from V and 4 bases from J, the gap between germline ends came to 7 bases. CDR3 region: CASSEATYNQPQHF. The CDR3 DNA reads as TGTGCCAGCAGTGAAGCAACATATAATCAGCCCCAGCATTTT.

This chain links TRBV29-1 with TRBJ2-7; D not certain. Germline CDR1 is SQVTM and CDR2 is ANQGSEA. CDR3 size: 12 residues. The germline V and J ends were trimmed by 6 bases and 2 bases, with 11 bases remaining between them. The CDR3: CSVTGVAYEQYF. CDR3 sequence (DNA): TGCAGCGTGACGGGCGTAGCCTACGAGCAGTACTTC.

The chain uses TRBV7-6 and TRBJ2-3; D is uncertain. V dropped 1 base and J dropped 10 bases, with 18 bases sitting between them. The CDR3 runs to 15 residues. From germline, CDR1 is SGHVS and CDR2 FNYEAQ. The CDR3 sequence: CASSLEVSHLGPQYF. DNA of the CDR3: TGTGCCAGCAGCTTAGAGGTCAGCCACCTCGGGCCGCAGTATTTT.

This CDR3 is CAWSDRDPKTLHF. In nucleotides, the CDR3 is TGTGCCTGGAGTGATAGGGACCCCAAGACCCTCCACTTT. The rearrangement uses TRBV30 and TRBJ1-6; the D gene is possibly TRBD1 (5 bases). This CDR3 contains 13 residues. Germline V gene sequence: CDR1 GTSNPN, CDR2 SVGIG (reference sequence). V was clipped by 1 base and J by 14 bases, with 15 bases between them. The entire variable domain, with the rest obtained from reference TRBV30 and TRBJ1-6, is as follows: SQTIHQWPATLVQPVGSPLSLECTVEGTSNPNLYWYRQAAGRGLQLLFYSVGIGQISSEVPQNLSASRPQDRQFILSSKKLLLSDSGFYLCAWSDRDPKTLHFGNGTRLTVT.

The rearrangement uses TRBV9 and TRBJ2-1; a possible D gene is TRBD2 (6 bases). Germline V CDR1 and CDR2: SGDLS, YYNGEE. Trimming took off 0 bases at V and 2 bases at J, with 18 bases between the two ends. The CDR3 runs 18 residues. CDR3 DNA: TGTGCCAGCAGCGTAGGTCCCCTAGGCGGGGTGCCCTACAATGAGCAGTTCTTC. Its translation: CASSVGPLGGVPYNEQFF.

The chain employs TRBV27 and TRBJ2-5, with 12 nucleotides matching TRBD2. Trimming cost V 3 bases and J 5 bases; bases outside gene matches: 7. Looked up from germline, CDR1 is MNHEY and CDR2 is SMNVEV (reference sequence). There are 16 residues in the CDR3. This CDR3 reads CASSLGGLAGLETQYF. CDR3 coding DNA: TGTGCCAGCAGTTTGGGCGGACTAGCGGGGCTGGAGACCCAGTACTTC.

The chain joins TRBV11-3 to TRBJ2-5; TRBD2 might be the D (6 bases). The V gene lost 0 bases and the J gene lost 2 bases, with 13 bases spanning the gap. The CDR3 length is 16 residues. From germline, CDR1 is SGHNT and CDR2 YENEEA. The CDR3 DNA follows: TGTGCCAGCAGCTTAGAGGGCGGGGTTGGGCAAGAGACCCAGTACTTC. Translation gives CASSLEGGVGQETQYF. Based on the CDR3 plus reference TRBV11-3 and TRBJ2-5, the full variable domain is EAGVVQSPRYKIIEKKQPVAFWCNPISGHNTLYWYLQNLGQGPELLIRYENEEAVDDSQLPKDRFSAERLKGVDSTLKIQPAELGDSAVYLCASSLEGGVGQETQYFGPGTRLLVL.

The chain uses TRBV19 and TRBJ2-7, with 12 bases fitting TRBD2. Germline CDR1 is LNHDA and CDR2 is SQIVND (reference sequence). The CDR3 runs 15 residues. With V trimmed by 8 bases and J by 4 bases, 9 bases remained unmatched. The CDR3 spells CASSLSGLAGYEQYF. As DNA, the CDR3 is TGTGCCAGTTCCCTCAGCGGACTAGCGGGATACGAGCAGTACTTC.

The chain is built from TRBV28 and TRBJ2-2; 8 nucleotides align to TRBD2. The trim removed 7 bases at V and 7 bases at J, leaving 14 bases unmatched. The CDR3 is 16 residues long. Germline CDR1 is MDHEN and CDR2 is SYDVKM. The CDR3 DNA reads TGTGCCAGCACCTCCGGGACTAGTTATAGGTACGGGGAGCTGTTTTTT. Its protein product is CASTSGTSYRYGELFF.

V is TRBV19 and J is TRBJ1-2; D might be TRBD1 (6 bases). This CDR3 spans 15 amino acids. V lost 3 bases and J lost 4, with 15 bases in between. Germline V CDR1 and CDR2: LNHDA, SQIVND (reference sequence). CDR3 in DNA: TGTGCCAGTAGTATGACAGGTAGTTGGAGCTATGGCTACACCTTC. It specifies CASSMTGSWSYGYTF.

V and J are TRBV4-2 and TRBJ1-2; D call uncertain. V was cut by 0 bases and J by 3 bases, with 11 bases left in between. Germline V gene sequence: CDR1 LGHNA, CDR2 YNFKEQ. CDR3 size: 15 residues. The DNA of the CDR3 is TGTGCCAGCAGCCAAGAGGGCCAGGACTACTATGGCTACACCTTC. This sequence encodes CASSQEGQDYYGYTF.

The CDR3 reads CASMGPSFSSGNTIYF. The CDR3 DNA reads as TGTGCCAGCATGGGCCCCTCTTTCAGCTCTGGAAACACCATATATTTT. This chain connects TRBV28 to TRBJ1-3; no firm D call. This CDR3 comprises 16 residues. The V end was cut by 7 bases, the J end by 0 bases, with 16 bases between. Germline values: CDR1 MDHEN, CDR2 SYDVKM.

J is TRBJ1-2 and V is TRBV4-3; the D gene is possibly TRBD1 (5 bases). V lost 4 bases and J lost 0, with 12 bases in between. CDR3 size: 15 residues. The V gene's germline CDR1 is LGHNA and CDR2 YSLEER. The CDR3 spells CASSRGTGANYGYTF. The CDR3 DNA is TGCGCCAGCAGCCGTGGGACGGGTGCTAACTATGGCTACACCTTC.

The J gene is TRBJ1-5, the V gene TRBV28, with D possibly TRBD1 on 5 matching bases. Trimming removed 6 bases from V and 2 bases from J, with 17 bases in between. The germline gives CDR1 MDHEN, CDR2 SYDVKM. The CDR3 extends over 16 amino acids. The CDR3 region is CASSPTGRGGNQPQHF. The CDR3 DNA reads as TGTGCCAGCAGCCCCACGGGGCGCGGAGGCAATCAGCCCCAGCATTTT.

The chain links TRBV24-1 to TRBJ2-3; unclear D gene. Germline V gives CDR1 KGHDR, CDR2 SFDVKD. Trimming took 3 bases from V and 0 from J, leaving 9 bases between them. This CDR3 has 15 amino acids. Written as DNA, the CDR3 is TGTGCCACCAGTGATCGCTCCACTAGCACAGATACGCAGTATTTT. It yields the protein CATSDRSTSTDTQYF.

The DNA for the CDR3 is TGTGCCAGCAGCTTAGAAGTAAACACCATATATTTT. Translating it yields CASSLEVNTIYF. The chain links TRBV7-2 to TRBJ1-3, with D unclear. The germline gives CDR1 SGHTA, CDR2 FQGNSA. Trimming shortened V by 1 base and J by 6 bases, and 4 bases separated the two germline ends. The CDR3 has 12 amino acids.

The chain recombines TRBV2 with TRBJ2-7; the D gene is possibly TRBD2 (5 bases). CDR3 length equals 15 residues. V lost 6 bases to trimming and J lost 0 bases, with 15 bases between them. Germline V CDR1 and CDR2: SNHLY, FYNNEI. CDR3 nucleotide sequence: TGTGCCAGCAGCGCGCGGGCACGGGGCTCCTACGAGCAGTACTTC. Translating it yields CASSARARGSYEQYF.

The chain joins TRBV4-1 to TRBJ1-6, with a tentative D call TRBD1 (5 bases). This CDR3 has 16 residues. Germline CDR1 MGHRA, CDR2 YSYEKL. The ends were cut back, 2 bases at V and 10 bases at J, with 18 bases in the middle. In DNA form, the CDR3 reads TGCGCCAGCAGCCAACCCCGGGGGGGAATTCGGTCACCCCTCCACTTT. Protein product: CASSQPRGGIRSPLHF.

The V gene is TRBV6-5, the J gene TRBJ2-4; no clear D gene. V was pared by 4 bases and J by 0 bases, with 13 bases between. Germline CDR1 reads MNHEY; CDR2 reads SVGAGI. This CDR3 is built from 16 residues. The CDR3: CASSFAETLAKNIQYF. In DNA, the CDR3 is TGTGCCAGCAGTTTCGCAGAAACCCTAGCCAAAAACATTCAGTACTTC.

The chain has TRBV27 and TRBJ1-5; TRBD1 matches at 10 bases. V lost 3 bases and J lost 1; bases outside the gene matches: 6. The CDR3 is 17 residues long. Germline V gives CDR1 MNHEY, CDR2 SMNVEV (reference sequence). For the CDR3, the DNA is TGTGCCAGCAGTTTCACCGGGACAGGGGTGAGCAATCAGCCCCAGCATTTT. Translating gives CASSFTGTGVSNQPQHF.